This T cell receptor (beta chain) is from a study of blood T cells in healthy people across ages. There are a few counts of this clonotype. The antigen is undetermined. The draw of peripheral blood yielded around 9.6 milliliters from each donor. Study-level findings and limits: In older individuals, TCR beta diversity per million T cells was lower, falling roughly linearly with age. Without sorted subsets, naive and antigen-experienced compartments could not be conclusively compared.

Then a second PCR, running roughly 7 to 11 cycles, was carried out with a sample-barcoded 5' primer and a J-beta primer mix. No fewer than 2.5 million CDR3-containing paired-end reads came from each sample. Using its own MiXCR run on the 5' RACE reads, TCRdb lists one record per CDR3 protein. The sample contains around 1,700,000 distinct CDR3 sequences, under 30% of which appear only once. The CDR3 totals 12 residues. What was sequenced was blood. The sequence was obtained from a woman aged 25-40 years in good health. The rearrangement uses TRBV12-3 or TRBV12-4 and TRBJ2-7; D call uncertain. The end of the DNA fits TRBJ2-5 better, so the J call may be wrong. The CDR3 region has the DNA TGTGCCAGCAGTTTTCTTTTGGAGACCCAGTACTTC. Translating it yields CASSFLLETQYF.